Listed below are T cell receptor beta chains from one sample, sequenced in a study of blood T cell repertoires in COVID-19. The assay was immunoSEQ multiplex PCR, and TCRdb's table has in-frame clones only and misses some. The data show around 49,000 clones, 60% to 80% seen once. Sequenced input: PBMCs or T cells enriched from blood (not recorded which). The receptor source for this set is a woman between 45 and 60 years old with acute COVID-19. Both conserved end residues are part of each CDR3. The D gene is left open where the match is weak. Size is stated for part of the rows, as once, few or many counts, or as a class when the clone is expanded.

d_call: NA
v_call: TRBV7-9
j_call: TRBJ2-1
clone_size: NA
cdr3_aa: CASSLNRGWERLNEQFF
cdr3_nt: TGTGCCAGCAGCCTTAACCGGGGTTGGGAGCGCCTGAATGAGCAGTTCTTC

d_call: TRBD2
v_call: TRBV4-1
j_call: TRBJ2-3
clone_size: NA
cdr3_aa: CASSQRGYRTSGGTDTQYF
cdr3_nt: TGCGCCAGCAGCCAGAGGGGGTATCGTACTAGCGGGGGCACAGATACGCAGTATTTT

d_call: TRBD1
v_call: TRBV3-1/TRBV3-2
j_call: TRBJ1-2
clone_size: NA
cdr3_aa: CASSQEAGGGYTF
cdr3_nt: TGTGCCAGCAGCCAAGAAGCAGGGGGCGGCTACACCTTC

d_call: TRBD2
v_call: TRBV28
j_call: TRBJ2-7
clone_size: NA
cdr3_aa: CASSLPSSGVSYEQYF
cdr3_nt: TGTGCCAGCAGTCTCCCCTCTAGCGGGGTCTCCTACGAGCAGTACTTC

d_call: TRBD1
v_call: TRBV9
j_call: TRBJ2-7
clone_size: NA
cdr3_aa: CASSPRQGWGEQYF
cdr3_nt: TGTGCCAGCAGCCCCAGACAGGGCTGGGGAGAGCAGTACTTC

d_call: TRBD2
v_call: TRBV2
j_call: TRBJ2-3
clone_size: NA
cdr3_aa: CASSAQRGGRGDTQYF
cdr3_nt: TGTGCCAGCAGTGCCCAGCGGGGGGGCCGTGGAGATACGCAGTATTTT

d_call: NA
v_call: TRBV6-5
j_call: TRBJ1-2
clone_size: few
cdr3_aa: CASTPRQAYGYTF
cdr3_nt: TGTGCCAGCACCCCCCGACAGGCCTATGGCTACACCTTC

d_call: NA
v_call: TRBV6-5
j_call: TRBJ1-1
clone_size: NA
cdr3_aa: CASSYSEGSKTEAFF
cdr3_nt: TGTGCCAGCAGTTACTCAGAAGGGAGTAAGACTGAAGCTTTCTTT

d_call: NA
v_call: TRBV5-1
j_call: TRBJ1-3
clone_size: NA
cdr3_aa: CASTFSSGFSGNTIYF
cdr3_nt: TGCGCCAGCACCTTTTCCTCGGGTTTCTCTGGAAACACCATATATTTT

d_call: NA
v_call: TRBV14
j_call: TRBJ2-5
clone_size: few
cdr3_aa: CASSQNSQETQYF
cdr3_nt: TGTGCCAGCAGCCAAAACAGCCAAGAGACCCAGTACTTC

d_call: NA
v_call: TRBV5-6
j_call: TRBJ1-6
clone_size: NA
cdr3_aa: CASSLASGSPLHF
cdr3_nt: TGTGCCAGCAGCCTGGCTAGTGGTTCACCCCTCCACTTT

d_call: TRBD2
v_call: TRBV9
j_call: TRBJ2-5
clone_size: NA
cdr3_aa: CASSGAAGAFQETQYF
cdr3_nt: TGTGCCAGCAGCGGGGCAGCGGGAGCTTTCCAAGAGACCCAGTACTTC

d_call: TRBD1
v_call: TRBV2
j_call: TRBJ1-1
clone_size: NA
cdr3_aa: CARQGTLTEAFF
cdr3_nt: TGTGCCAGACAGGGGACTCTTACTGAAGCTTTCTTT

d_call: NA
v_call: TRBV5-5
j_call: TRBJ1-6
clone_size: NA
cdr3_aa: CASSLVLKALDSPLHF
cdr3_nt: TGTGCCAGCAGCTTGGTCCTAAAAGCCTTGGATTCACCCCTCCACTTT

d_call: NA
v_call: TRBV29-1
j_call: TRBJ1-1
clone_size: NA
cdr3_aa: CSPGRGVENTEAFF
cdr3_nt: TGCAGCCCCGGGCGGGGGGTGGAGAACACTGAAGCTTTCTTT

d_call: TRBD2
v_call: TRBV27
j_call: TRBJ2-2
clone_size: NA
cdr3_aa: CASSLLGLAESRELFF
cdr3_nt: TGTGCCAGCAGTTTACTAGGACTAGCGGAGTCCCGGGAGCTGTTTTTT